These 2 T cell receptor beta chains share one sample of origin, sequenced in a study of T-cell reconstitution after alpha-beta-depleted transplantation in children. Unique molecular identifiers were incorporated when the TCRbeta library was constructed. TCRdb reanalysed the PCR reads using MiXCR and keeps one entry per CDR3 protein. This sample carries some 220,000 distinct CDR3 sequences, about a tenth of them seen once, and the ten largest clones take 28%. Source: PBMCs, taken before TCRalphabeta/CD19-depleted stem cell transplant. The receptors were sampled from a child younger than two with acute myeloid leukemia, due to receive a stem cell transplant.

This clonotype was recorded many times. The V call is TRBV27, the J call TRBJ1-1; tentatively, D is TRBD1 (5 bases). The germline CDR1 and CDR2 sequences are MNHEY and SMNVEV (reference sequence). The CDR3 contains 14 residues. Trimming removed 5 bases at V and 4 bases at J, with 14 bases between. CDR3 DNA sequence: TGTGCCAGCAGTACAGGCTTCCTGGGCACTGAAGCTTTCTTT. Translated, it gives CASSTGFLGTEAFF.

There are many counts of this clonotype. The rearrangement joins TRBV12-3 or TRBV12-4 to TRBJ2-2; no firm D call. The ends were cut back, 7 bases at V and 4 bases at J, with 10 bases in the middle. The CDR3 contains 13 residues. CDR3 region: CASTSSRTGELFF. The CDR3 DNA is TGTGCCAGCACCTCATCCCGCACCGGGGAGCTGTTTTTT.